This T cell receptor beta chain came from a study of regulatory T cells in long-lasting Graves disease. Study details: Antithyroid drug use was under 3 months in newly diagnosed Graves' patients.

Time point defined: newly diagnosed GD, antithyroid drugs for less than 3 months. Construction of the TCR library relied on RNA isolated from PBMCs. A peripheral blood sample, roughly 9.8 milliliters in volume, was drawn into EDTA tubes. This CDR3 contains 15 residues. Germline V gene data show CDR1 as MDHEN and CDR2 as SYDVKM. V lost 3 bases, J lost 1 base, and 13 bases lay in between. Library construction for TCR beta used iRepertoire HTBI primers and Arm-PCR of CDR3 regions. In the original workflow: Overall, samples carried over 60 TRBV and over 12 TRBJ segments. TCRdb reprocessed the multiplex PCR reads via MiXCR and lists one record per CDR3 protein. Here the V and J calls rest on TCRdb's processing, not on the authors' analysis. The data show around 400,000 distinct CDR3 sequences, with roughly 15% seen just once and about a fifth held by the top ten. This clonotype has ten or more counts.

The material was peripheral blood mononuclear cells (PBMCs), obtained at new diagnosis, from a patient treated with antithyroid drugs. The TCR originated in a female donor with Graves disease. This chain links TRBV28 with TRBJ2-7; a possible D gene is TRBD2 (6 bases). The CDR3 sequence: CASSLGSGPSYEQYF. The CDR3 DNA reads TGTGCCAGCAGTTTGGGTAGCGGCCCTTCCTACGAGCAGTACTTC.